This entry lists 5 T cell receptor beta chains sequenced from one sample in a study of T cell responses to AZD1222 COVID-19 vaccine. TCRdb's table, derived via immunoSEQ multiplex PCR, lists solely in-frame clones and lacks some. The sample shows some 180,000 clones, roughly nine tenths of them seen only once. Sequenced here: peripheral blood, sampled 28 days after the second AZD1222 dose. The receptors were sampled from an adult who received the AZD1222 COVID-19 vaccine.

The rearrangement uses TRBV12-2 and TRBJ2-6. TRBV12-2 is a pseudogene. The CDR3 extends over 22 amino acids. CDR3 sequence (DNA): TGTGCAAGTCGCTTAGGTCCTGCCGGGACAACAGGGAGGCTAACTGGGGCCAACGTCCTGACTTTC. Translation: CASRLGPAGTTGRLTGANVLTF.

This chain joins TRBV3-1 (or the pseudogene TRBV3-2) and TRBJ2-5; 7 nucleotides align to TRBD2. CDR3 length: 17 amino acids. CDR1 and CDR2 (germline): LGHDT, YNNKEL (reference sequence). V shed 2 bases and J 3 bases; nucleotides not matched to a gene: 12. CDR3 sequence (DNA): TGTGCCAGCAGCCAACGCTTTCTGGCGGGGGTTAAAGAGACCCAGTACTTC. This translates into CASSQRFLAGVKETQYF.

The CDR3, as DNA: TGCGCCAGCAGCCTTCGACAGGAGGAAGAAAAACTGTTTTTT. It codes for CASSLRQEEEKLFF. The genes are TRBV4-1 and TRBJ1-4; the D gene is possibly TRBD1 (6 bases). The germline V gene has CDR1 MGHRA and CDR2 YSYEKL. Trimming pared 4 bases from V and 8 bases from J, leaving 14 bases between. This CDR3 spans 14 amino acids.

This chain joins TRBV6-2 or TRBV6-3 and TRBJ2-2; tentative D call: TRBD2 (5 bases). V was shortened by 6 bases and J by 5 bases, with 10 bases between the two germline ends. CDR3 length: 13 amino acids. CDR1 and CDR2 from the germline V gene are MNHEY and SVGEGT. This CDR3 is CASSFLATGELFF. The CDR3 bases are TGTGCCAGCAGCTTCCTAGCAACCGGGGAGCTGTTTTTT.

As DNA, the CDR3 is TGTGCCAGTAGACCGACAGGTACCCCATCTGGAAACACCATATATTTT. Residues: CASRPTGTPSGNTIYF. The rearrangement links TRBV19 to TRBJ1-3; a possible D gene is TRBD1 (6 bases). Germline CDR1 is LNHDA and CDR2 is SQIVND (reference sequence). The CDR3 totals 16 residues. Trimming pared 6 bases from V and 1 base from J, leaving 16 bases between.